This TCR beta chain originates from a study of shared clonotypes between healthy human individuals. This clone has just a few counts. No antigen is known for it. Whole-study results and caveats: All-four-donor shared clonotypes had higher generation probabilities than non-shared clonotypes did.

Across several immunoSEQ plates, the genomic DNA of each subset was split evenly. Sequencing was performed with immunoSEQ multiplex PCR; in TCRdb, only in-frame clones are kept and a portion is missing. The sample has approximately 640,000 clones; about two thirds are singletons. Trimming shortened V by 4 bases and J by 0 bases, and 9 bases separated the two germline ends. Germline loops: CDR1 MGHRA, CDR2 YSYEKL. CDR3 length equals 14 residues. Source material: memory CD4+ T cells sorted from blood. Subset meaning: CD45RA-negative fraction. The chain recombines TRBV4-1 with TRBJ1-1, with a weak D call TRBD1 (5 bases). This sequence originates from a woman aged 30 to 39 in good health. The CDR3 is CASSRQYMNTEAFF. Written as DNA, the CDR3 is TGCGCCAGCAGCCGACAGTACATGAACACTGAAGCTTTCTTT.